This T cell receptor (beta chain) was captured in a study of vaccination and CD4 T cells after COVID-19. Study-level results: No early post-infection timepoints were studied, and convalescent patients studied were relatively few. Convalescent patients had 304 of 307 vaccine-specific clones showing spike mono-reactivity.

An Oncomine TCR Beta short-read assay was used to sequence the DNA from cultured CD4+ T cells. TCRdb re-derived calls from the PCR reads in MiXCR, one entry per CDR3 protein. The sample includes about 15,000 distinct CDR3 sequences, 50% to 60% of them seen just once. The germline gives CDR1 MNHNS, CDR2 SASEGT. V was cut by 8 bases and J by 3 bases, with 12 bases left in between. This CDR3 spans 13 amino acids. With respect to this clonotype: Its target is not known.

Treatment described: roughly ten-day PBMC culture with coronavirus spike peptide pools or control peptides (ViraFEST assay). This specimen consisted of CD4+ T cells from blood, cultured in vitro, obtained before SARS-CoV-2 vaccination. The receptor's source is a human donor who had recovered from COVID-19. The chain carries TRBV6-1 and TRBJ2-3, with D perhaps TRBD1 (6 bases). The CDR3, as DNA: TGTGCCAGCTGGGGGCGGTGGACAGATACGCAGTATTTT. It is translated as CASWGRWTDTQYF.